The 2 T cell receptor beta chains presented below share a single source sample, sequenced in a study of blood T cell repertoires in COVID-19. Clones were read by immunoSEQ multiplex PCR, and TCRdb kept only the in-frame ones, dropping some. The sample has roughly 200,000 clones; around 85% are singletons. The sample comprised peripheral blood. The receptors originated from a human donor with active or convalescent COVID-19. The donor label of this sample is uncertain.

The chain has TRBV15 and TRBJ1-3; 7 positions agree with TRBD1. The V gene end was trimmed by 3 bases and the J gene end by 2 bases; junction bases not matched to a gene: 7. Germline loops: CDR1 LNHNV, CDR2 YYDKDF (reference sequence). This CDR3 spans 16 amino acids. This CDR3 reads CATSSLSTGAGNTIYF. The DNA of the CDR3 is TGTGCCACCAGCAGTCTCTCAACAGGGGCTGGAAACACCATATATTTT.

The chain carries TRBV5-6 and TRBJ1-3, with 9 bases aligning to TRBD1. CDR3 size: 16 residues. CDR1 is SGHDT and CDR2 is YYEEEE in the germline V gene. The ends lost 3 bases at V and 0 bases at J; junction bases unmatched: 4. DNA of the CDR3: TGTGCCAGCAGCTCCGGACAGGGGTACTCTGGAAACACCATATATTTT. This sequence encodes CASSSGQGYSGNTIYF. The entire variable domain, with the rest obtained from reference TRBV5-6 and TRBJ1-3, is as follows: DAGVTQSPTHLIKTRGQQVTLRCSPKSGHDTVSWYQQALGQGPQFIFQYYEEEERQRGNFPDRFSGHQFPNYSSELNVNALLLGDSALYLCASSSGQGYSGNTIYFGEGSWLTVV.